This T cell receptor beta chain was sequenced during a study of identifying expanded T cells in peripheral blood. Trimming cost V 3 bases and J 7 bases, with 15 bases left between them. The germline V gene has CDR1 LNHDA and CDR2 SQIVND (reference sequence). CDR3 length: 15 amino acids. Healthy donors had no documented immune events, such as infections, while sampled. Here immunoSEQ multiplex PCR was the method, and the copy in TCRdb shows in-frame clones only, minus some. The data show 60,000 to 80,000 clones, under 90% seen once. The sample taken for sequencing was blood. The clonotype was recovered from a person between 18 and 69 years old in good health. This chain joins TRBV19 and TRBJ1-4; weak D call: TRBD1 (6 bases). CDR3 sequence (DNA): TGTGCCAGTAGTATTGAAGGAGGGGGTATTGAAAAACTGTTTTTT. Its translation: CASSIEGGGIEKLFF.